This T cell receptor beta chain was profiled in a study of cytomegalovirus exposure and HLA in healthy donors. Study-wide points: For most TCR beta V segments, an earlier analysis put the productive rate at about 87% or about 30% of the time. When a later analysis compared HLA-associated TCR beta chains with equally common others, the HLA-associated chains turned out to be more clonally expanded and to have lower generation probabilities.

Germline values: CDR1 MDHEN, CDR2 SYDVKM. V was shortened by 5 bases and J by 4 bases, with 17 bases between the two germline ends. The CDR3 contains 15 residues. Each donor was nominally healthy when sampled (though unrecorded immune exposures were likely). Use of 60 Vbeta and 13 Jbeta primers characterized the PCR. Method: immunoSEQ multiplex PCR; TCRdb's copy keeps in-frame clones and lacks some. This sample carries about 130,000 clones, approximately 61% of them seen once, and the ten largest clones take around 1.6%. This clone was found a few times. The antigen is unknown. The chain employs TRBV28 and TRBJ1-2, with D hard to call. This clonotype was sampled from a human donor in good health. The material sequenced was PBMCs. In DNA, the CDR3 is TGTGCCAGCAGTCTCGTAGATCTGACAAGCTATGGCTACACCTTC. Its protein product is CASSLVDLTSYGYTF.